The T cell receptor beta chain under discussion was sequenced for a study of T cells after yellow fever vaccination. TCRdb reprocessed the 5' RACE reads with MiXCR, giving one entry per CDR3 protein. Among 450,000 to 550,000 distinct CDR3 sequences listed, 21% were seen once. This clonotype appeared many times. CDR3 length: 13 amino acids. Germline CDR1 is DFQATT and CDR2 is SNEGSKA (reference sequence). V was trimmed by 5 bases and J by 1 base, leaving 10 bases between them. The receptor was isolated from a man aged 18 to 29 who received the YFV17D yellow fever vaccine. This rearrangement joins TRBV20-1 to TRBJ2-3; TRBD2 might be the D (6 bases). The sequences come from PBMCs, collected around 3 weeks after the first yellow fever vaccination. The CDR3 here is CSAGEAGTDTQYF. The CDR3 nucleotides are TGCAGTGCTGGGGAGGCAGGCACAGATACGCAGTATTTT.